The clone carrying this TCR beta chain has a count of ten or more. The antigen is undetermined. This record belongs to a study of regulatory T cells in long-lasting Graves disease. As to time point: newly diagnosed GD, antithyroid drugs for less than 3 months. The TCR library was prepared using RNA isolated from PBMCs. HTBI primers from iRepertoire and Arm-PCR of CDR3 regions yielded the TCR beta libraries. TCRdb reprocessed the multiplex PCR reads with MiXCR, giving one entry per CDR3 protein. Of around 320,000 distinct CDR3 sequences listed, over 15% are singletons. Per germline, CDR1 SGHNT and CDR2 YENEEA. Trimming removed 3 bases at V and 1 base at J, with 6 bases between. The CDR3 consists of 13 residues. General study results and limits: Persistent disease was associated with favored TRBV28 usage and with favored use of TRBJ1-2 and TRBJ2-5.

These records were also assigned to another study, of T cells in Graves' hyperthyroidism and ophthalmopathy.

V usage is TRBV11-3 and J usage is TRBJ1-1; D gene ambiguous. The sequencing here drew on peripheral blood mononuclear cells (PBMCs), taken at new diagnosis, from a patient treated with antithyroid drugs. This sequence was found in a man aged 35 to 55 with Graves disease. Here the CDR3 DNA reads TGTGCCAGCAGCTTGGACGAGAACACTGAAGCTTTCTTT. This translates into CASSLDENTEAFF. The complete variable domain, with remaining parts taken from reference TRBV11-3 and TRBJ1-1, reads EAGVVQSPRYKIIEKKQPVAFWCNPISGHNTLYWYLQNLGQGPELLIRYENEEAVDDSQLPKDRFSAERLKGVDSTLKIQPAELGDSAVYLCASSLDENTEAFFGQGTRLTVV.